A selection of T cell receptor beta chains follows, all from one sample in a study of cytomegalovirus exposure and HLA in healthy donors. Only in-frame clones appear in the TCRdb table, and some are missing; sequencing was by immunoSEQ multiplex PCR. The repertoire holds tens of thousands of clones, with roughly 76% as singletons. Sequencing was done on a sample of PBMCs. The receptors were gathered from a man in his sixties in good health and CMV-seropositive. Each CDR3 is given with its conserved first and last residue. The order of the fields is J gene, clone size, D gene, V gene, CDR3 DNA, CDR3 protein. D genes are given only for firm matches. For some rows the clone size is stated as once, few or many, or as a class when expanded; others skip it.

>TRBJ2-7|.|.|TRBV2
TGTGCCAGCAGAGAGGGAACCAATCTACGCGAGCAGTACTTC
CASREGTNLREQYF
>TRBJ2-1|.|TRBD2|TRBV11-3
TGTGCCAGCAGCCCGACCCTTAGCGGGAGCTACAATGAGCAGTTCTTC
CASSPTLSGSYNEQFF
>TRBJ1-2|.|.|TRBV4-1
TGCGCCAGCAGCCAAGTACTTGGGCGTCTGGATTTGAGACGCGATGGCTACACCTTC
CASSQVLGRLDLRRDGYTF
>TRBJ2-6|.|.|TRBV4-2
TGTGCCAGCAGCCAAAGTACAGGGTCGTCTGGGGCCAACGTCCTGACTTTC
CASSQSTGSSGANVLTF
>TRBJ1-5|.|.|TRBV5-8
TGTGCCAGCAGTCCCCGGGTCGTTAGCAATCAGCCCCAGCATTTT
CASSPRVVSNQPQHF
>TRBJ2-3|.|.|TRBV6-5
TGTGCCAGCAGTTTGACAGATTCCACAGATACGCAGTATTTT
CASSLTDSTDTQYF
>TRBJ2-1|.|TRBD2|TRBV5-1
TGCGCCAGCAGCTCCGGGACTAGCGGGGGGGCCATCAATGAGCAGTTCTTC
CASSSGTSGGAINEQFF
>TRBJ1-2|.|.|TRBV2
TGTGCCAGCAGTGGGCAGGTATCCCTCTATGGCTACACCTTC
CASSGQVSLYGYTF
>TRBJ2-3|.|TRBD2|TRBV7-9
TGTTCCAGCAGCTTCGGACTAGCGGGTAGCACAGATACGCAGTATTTT
CSSSFGLAGSTDTQYF
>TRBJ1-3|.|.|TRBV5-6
TGTGCCAGCAGCTTTAAGATGGTACTTGGAAACACCATATATTTT
CASSFKMVLGNTIYF
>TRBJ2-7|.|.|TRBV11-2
TGTGCCAGCAGCTTAAACGCCCTTGTTCGGGGGTCCCTGACCTACGAGCAGTACTTC
CASSLNALVRGSLTYEQYF
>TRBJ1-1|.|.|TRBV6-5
TGTGCCAGCAGCTCTAGGGGGGGGAAAGCTTTCTTT
CASSSRGGKAFF
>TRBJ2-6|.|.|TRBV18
TGTGCCAGCTCACCACCGGGGAGCTCTGGGGCCAACGTCCTGACTTTC
CASSPPGSSGANVLTF
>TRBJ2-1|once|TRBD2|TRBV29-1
TGCAGCGTTGTCCTGGCGGGGGGTGGGAATGAGCAGTTCTTC
CSVVLAGGGNEQFF
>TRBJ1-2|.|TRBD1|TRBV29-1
TGCAGCGCCTGGGGAATTGACAGGGGGAATGGCTACACCTTC
CSAWGIDRGNGYTF
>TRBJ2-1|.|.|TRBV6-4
TGTGCCAGCAGTGACGAGGGCAATGAGCAGTTCTTC
CASSDEGNEQFF
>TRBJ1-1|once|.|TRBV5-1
TGCGCCAGCAGCGTAACAGGATCGGGTACTGAAGCTTTCTTT
CASSVTGSGTEAFF
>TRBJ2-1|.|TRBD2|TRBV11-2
TGTGCCAGCAGCTTACTCGGGAGGGCCGGCAATGAGCAGTTCTTC
CASSLLGRAGNEQFF
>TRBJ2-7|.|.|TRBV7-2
TGTGCCAGCAGCCTCTACAGCACCTACGAGCAGTACTTC
CASSLYSTYEQYF
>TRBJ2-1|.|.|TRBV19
TGTGCCAGTAGTCCAGGGGTCAATGAGCAGTTCTTC
CASSPGVNEQFF
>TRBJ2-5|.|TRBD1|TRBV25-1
TGTGCCAGCAGGGTAGGGACAGCGTCACGGGGGACCCAGTACTTC
CASRVGTASRGTQYF
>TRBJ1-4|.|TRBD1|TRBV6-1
TGTGCCAGCAGCAAAACTACAGGGGAACATTACGTATTT
CASSKTTGEHYVF
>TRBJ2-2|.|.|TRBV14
TGTGCCAGCAGCCAAGTCGGCGGGGATGTAACCGGGGAGCTGTTTTTT
CASSQVGGDVTGELFF
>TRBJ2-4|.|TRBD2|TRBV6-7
TGTGCCAGCACCTTGACTAGCGGGAGGTCCCTAGGCAAAAACATTCAGTACTTC
CASTLTSGRSLGKNIQYF
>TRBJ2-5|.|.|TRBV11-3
TGTGCCAGCAGCTTAGCTCCACAGGGCGGGACCCAGTACTTC
CASSLAPQGGTQYF
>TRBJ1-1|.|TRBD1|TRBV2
TGTGCCAGCAGTGATAGGGACAGGGGCACTGAAGCTTTCTTT
CASSDRDRGTEAFF
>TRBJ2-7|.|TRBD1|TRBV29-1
TGCAGCGTCGACAACGGACAGGGAAGCTACGAGCAGTACTTC
CSVDNGQGSYEQYF
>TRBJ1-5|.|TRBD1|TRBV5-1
TGCGCCAGCAAGGCCCATTCAGGGACAGGGGTTTATAGCAATCAGCCCCAGCATTTT
CASKAHSGTGVYSNQPQHF
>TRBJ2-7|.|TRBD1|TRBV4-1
TGCGCCAGCAGCCATCGACAGGGTTGGCTGGGGGAGCAGTACTTC
CASSHRQGWLGEQYF
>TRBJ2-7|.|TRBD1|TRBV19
TGTGCCAGTAACGGACAGGGATCGGACGAGCAGTACTTC
CASNGQGSDEQYF
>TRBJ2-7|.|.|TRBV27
TGTGCCAGCAGTCTCCAGGGTCACAATTCCTACGAGCAGTACTTC
CASSLQGHNSYEQYF
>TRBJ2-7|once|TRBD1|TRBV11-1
TGTGCCAGCAGCTGGGACAGACAGCCGGGGGAGCAGTACTTC
CASSWDRQPGEQYF
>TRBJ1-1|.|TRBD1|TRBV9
TGTGCCAGCAGCGTTTCACAGGGGGGCACTGAAGCTTTCTTT
CASSVSQGGTEAFF
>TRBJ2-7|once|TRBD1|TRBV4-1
TGCGCCAGCAGCCAAATAAAAGGACAGGGGCCCGTCAAGCAGTACTTC
CASSQIKGQGPVKQYF
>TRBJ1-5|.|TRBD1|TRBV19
TGTGCCAGTAGTATGTCTCGGGACAGGGGACCATATAGCAATCAGCCCCAGCATTTT
CASSMSRDRGPYSNQPQHF
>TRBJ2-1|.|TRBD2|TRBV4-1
TGCGCCAGCAGCCAAGAGGGCCGGGGGGCCTACAATGAGCAGTTCTTC
CASSQEGRGAYNEQFF
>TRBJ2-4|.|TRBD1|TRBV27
TGTGCCAGCAGTTTTAAAGTGTCGGGACAGGGGGCCAAAAACATTCAGTACTTC
CASSFKVSGQGAKNIQYF
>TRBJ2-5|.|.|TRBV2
TGTGCCAGCAGGTCTAGCGTAGAGACCCAGTACTTC
CASRSSVETQYF
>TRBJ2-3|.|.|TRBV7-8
TGTGCCAGCAGCTTACGAGATACGCAGTATTTT
CASSLRDTQYF
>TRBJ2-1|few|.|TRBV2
TGTGCCAGCAGTGGATACGGGGTAAGCTCCTACAATGAGCAGTTCTTC
CASSGYGVSSYNEQFF
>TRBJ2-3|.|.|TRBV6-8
TGTGCCAGCAGCCTCCTGGGCTATTTT
CASSLLGYF
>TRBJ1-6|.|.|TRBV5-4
TGTGCCAGCAGCTTGGAGGGGGATTCACCCCTCCACTTT
CASSLEGDSPLHF
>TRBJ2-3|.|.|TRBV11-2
TGTGCCAGCAGCTTAGTAAGTCTAGCCGCCACAGATACGCAGTATTTT
CASSLVSLAATDTQYF
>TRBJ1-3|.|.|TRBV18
TGTGCCAGCTCACCCCCCGCCGGTCCCTCTGGAAACACCATATATTTT
CASSPPAGPSGNTIYF
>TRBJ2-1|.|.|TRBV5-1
TGCGCCAGCAGCTTGGCAGTTGACAATGAGCAGTTCTTC
CASSLAVDNEQFF
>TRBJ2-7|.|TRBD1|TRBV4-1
TGCGCCAGCAGCCGCTCAGGGGGCTGGGTCGGCGAGCAGTACTTC
CASSRSGGWVGEQYF
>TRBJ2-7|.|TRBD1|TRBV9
TGTGCCAGCAGCACCACAGGACAGGGGGGCGAGCAGTACTTC
CASSTTGQGGEQYF
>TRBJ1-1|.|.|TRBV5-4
TGTGCCAGCAGCCTATATACAGGGAACACTGAAGCTTTCTTT
CASSLYTGNTEAFF
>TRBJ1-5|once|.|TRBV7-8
TGTGCCAGCAGCTTAGCGGGCGGGCACGGACAGCCCCAGCATTTT
CASSLAGGHGQPQHF
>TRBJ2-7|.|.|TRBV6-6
TGTGCCAGCAGTCAAACCGGGACTCAGTCCTACGAGCAGTACTTC
CASSQTGTQSYEQYF
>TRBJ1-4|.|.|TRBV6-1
TGTGCCAGCAGCGCTAGGAGGGGACTGGAAAAACTGTTTTTT
CASSARRGLEKLFF
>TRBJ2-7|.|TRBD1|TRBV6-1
TGTGCCACGGGGACAGTGGCCTACGAGCAGTACTTC
CATGTVAYEQYF
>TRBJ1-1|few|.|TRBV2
TGTGCCAGCAGTGCGTGGAACACTGAAGCTTTCTTT
CASSAWNTEAFF
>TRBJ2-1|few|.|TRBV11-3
TGTGCCAGCAGTAAAGGGGGTAGCTCCTACAATGAGCAGTTCTTC
CASSKGGSSYNEQFF
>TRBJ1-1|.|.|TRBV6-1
TGTGCCAGCATAGAACTACAAAACACTGAAGCTTTCTTT
CASIELQNTEAFF
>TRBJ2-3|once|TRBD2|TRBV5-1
TGCGCCAGCAGCTTGGTTAGGGGACTAGCGGGGTTCACAGATACGCAGTATTTT
CASSLVRGLAGFTDTQYF
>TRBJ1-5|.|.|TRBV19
TGTGCCAGTAGTGGGGGGTCGTGGCAGCCCCAGCATTTT
CASSGGSWQPQHF
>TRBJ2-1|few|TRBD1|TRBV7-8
TGTGCCAGCAGCTCGGACAGGGGATATACCAATGAGCAGTTCTTC
CASSSDRGYTNEQFF
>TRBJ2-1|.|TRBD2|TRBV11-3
TGTGCCAGCAGCTCTCGGCGACTAGCTGGCCACAATGAGCAGTTCTTC
CASSSRRLAGHNEQFF